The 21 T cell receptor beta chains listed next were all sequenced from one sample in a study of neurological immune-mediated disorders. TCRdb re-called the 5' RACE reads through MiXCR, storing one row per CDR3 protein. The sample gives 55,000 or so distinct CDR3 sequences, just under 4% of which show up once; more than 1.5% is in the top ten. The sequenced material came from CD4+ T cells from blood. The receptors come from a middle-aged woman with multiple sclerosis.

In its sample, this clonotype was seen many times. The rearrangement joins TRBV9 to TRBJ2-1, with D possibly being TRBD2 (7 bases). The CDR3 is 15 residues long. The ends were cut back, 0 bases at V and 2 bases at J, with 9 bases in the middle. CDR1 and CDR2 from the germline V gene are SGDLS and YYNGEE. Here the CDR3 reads CASSVAGGPYNEQFF. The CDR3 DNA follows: TGTGCCAGCAGCGTAGCGGGGGGCCCCTACAATGAGCAGTTCTTC.

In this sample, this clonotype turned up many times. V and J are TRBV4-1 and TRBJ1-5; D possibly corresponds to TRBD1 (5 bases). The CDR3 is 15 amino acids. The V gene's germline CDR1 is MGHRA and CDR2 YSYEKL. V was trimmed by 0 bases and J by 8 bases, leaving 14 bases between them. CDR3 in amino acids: CASSQEGTAGKPQHF. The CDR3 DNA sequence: TGCGCCAGCAGCCAAGAGGGGACGGCCGGGAAGCCCCAGCATTTT.

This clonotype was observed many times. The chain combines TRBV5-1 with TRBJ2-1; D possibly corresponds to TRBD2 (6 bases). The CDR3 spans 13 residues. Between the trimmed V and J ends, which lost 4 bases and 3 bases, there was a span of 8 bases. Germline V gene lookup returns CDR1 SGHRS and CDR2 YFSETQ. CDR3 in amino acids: CASSPAGYNEQFF. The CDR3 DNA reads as TGCGCCAGCAGCCCAGCGGGCTACAATGAGCAGTTCTTC.

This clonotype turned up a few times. In nucleotides, the CDR3 is TGTGCCAGTAGTTTGGCTAGCGGGGGCTTCACAGATACGCAGTATTTT. Translating gives CASSLASGGFTDTQYF. V gene TRBV19 combines with J gene TRBJ2-3; 10 bases line up with TRBD2. This CDR3 region has 16 residues. Per germline, CDR1 LNHDA and CDR2 SQIVND (reference sequence). The V and J ends lost 5 bases and 2 bases, in that order; junction bases with no gene match: 7.

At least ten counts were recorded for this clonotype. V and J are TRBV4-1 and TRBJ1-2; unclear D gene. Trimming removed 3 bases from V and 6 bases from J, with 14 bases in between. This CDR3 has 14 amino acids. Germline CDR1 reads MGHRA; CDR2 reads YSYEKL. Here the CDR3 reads CASSHLGLGNGYTF. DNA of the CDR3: TGCGCCAGCAGCCATCTCGGACTTGGGAATGGCTACACCTTC.

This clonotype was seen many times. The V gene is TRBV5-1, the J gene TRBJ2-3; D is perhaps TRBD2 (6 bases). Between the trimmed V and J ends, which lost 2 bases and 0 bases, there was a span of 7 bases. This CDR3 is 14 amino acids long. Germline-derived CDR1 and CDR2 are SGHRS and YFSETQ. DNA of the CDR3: TGCGCCAGCAGCTTCGGGACTAGCACAGATACGCAGTATTTT. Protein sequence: CASSFGTSTDTQYF.

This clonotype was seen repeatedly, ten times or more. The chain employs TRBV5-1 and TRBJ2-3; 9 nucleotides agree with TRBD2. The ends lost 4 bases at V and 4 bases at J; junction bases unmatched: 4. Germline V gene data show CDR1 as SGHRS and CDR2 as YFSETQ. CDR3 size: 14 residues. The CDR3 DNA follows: TGCGCCAGCAGCCCGGGACTAGCCGCAGATACGCAGTATTTT. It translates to CASSPGLAADTQYF.

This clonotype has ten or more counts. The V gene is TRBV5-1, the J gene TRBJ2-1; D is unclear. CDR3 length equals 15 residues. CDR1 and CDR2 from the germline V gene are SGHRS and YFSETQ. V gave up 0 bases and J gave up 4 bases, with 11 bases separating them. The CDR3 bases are TGCGCCAGCAGCTTGGGAAGCCCGGCTTACAATGAGCAGTTCTTC. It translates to CASSLGSPAYNEQFF.

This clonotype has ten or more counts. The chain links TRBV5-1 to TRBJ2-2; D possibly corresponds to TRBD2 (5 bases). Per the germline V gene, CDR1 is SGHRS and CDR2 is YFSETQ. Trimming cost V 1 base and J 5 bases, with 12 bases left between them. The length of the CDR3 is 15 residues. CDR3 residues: CASSLKERGTGELFF. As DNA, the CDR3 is TGCGCCAGCAGCTTGAAAGAGCGAGGGACCGGGGAGCTGTTTTTT. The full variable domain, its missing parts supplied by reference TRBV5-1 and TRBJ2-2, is KAGVTQTPRYLIKTRGQQVTLSCSPISGHRSVSWYQQTPGQGLQFLFEYFSETQRNKGNFPGRFSGRQFSNSRSEMNVSTLELGDSALYLCASSLKERGTGELFFGEGSRLTVL.

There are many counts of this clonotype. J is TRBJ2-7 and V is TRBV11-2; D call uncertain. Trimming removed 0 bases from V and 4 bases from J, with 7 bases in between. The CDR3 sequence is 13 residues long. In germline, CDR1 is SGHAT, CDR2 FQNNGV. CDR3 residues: CASSLDPVYEQYF. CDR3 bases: TGTGCCAGCAGCTTAGATCCCGTATACGAGCAGTACTTC.

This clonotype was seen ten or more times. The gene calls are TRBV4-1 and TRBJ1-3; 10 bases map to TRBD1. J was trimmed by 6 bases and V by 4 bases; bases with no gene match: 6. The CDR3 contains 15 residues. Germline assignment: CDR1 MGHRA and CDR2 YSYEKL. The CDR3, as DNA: TGCGCCAGCAGCCCGCCGACAGGGGGCCTAAACACCATATATTTT. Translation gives CASSPPTGGLNTIYF.

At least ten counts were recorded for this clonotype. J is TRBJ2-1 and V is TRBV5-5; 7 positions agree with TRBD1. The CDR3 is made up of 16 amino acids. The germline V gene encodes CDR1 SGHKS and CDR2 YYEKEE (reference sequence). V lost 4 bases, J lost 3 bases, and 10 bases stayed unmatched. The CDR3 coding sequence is TGTGCCAGCAGCCTCAACCCGGGACAGCGCTACAATGAGCAGTTCTTC. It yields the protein CASSLNPGQRYNEQFF.

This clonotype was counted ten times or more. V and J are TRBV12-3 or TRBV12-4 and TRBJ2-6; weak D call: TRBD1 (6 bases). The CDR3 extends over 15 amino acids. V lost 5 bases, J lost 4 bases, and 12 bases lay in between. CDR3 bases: TGTGCCAGCAGTGTCAGGGGTTTGGGGGCCAACGTCCTGACTTTC. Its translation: CASSVRGLGANVLTF.

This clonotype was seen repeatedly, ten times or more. CDR3 loop: CASSSLDRALTDTQYF. In nucleotides, the CDR3 is TGTGCCAGCAGCTCCCTGGACAGGGCCCTCACAGATACGCAGTATTTT. The chain carries TRBV7-8 and TRBJ2-3, with 8 bases matching TRBD1. The CDR3 sequence is 16 residues long. CDR1 is SGHVS, CDR2 FQNEAQ, per germline. V lost 4 bases, J lost 2 bases, and 8 bases stayed unmatched.

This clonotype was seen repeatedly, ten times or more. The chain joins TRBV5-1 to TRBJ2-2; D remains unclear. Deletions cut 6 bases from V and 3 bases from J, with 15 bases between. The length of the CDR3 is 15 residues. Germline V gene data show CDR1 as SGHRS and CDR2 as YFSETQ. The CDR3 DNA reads TGCGCCAGCACTCCGCAACAAACATACACCGGGGAGCTGTTTTTT. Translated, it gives CASTPQQTYTGELFF.

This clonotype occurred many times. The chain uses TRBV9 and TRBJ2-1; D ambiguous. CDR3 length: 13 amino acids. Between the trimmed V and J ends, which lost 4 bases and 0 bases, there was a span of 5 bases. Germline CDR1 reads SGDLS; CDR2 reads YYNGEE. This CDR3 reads CASSLFSYNEQFF. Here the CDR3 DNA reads TGTGCCAGCAGCCTTTTCTCCTACAATGAGCAGTTCTTC.

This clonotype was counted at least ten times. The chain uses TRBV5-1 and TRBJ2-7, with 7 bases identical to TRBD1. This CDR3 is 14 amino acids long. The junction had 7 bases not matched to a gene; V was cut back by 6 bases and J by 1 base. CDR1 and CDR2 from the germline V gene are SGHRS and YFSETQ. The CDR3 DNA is TGCGCCAGCACCAGGGGGACAGCTTCCTACGAGCAGTACTTC. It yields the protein CASTRGTASYEQYF.

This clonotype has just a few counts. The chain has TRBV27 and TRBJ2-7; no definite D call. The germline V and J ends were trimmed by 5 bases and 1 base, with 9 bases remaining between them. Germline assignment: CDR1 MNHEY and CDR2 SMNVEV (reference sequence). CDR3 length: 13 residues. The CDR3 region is CASSQGISYEQYF. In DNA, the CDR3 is TGTGCCAGCAGTCAAGGGATTTCCTACGAGCAGTACTTC.

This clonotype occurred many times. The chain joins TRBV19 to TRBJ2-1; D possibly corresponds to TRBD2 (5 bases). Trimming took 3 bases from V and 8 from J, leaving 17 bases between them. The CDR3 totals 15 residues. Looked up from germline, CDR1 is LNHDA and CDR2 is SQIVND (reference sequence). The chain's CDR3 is CASSILAGVGDEQFF. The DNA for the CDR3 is TGTGCCAGTAGTATCCTAGCTGGGGTCGGGGATGAGCAGTTCTTC. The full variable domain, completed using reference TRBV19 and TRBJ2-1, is DGGITQSPKYLFRKEGQNVTLSCEQNLNHDAMYWYRQDPGQGLRLIYYSQIVNDFQKGDIAEGYSVSREKKESFPLTVTSAQKNPTAFYLCASSILAGVGDEQFFGPGTRLTVL.

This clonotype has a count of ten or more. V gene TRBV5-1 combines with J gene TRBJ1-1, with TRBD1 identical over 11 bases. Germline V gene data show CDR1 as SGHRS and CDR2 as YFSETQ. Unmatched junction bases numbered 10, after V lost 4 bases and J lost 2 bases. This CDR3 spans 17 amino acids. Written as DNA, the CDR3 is TGCGCCAGCAGCCCTATGATGGGACAGGGGGTAAACACTGAAGCTTTCTTT. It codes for CASSPMMGQGVNTEAFF.

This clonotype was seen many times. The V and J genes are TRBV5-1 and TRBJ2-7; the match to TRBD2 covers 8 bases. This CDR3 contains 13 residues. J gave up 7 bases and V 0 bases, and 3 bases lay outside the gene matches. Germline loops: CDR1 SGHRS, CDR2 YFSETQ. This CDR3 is CASSLVGGDEQYF. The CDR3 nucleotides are TGCGCCAGCAGCTTGGTCGGGGGGGATGAGCAGTACTTC.